The rows below give T cell receptor beta chains drawn from one sample of a study of cytomegalovirus exposure and HLA in healthy donors. Profiled with immunoSEQ multiplex PCR; TCRdb holds only in-frame clones, not every one. The table shows tens of thousands of clones, with roughly two thirds occurring only once. Sequenced sample: PBMCs. The source of these receptors is a woman between 50 and 59 years old in good health and CMV-seropositive. Both conserved end residues are part of each CDR3. A D gene is named only where the DNA matches it firmly. Clone size is given for some rows only: seen once, a few or many times, or a class if the clone is expanded.

abundance,j_gene,d_gene,len,v_gene,CDR3aa,CDR3nt
NA,TRBJ1-3,NA,16,TRBV19,CASRGGAFVSGNTIYF,TGTGCCAGTAGAGGAGGAGCCTTCGTGAGTGGAAACACCATATATTTT
NA,TRBJ2-3,TRBD2,17,TRBV4-2,CASSQGASGGDTDTQYF,TGTGCCAGCAGCCAAGGGGCTAGCGGGGGGGACACAGATACGCAGTATTTT
NA,TRBJ1-2,NA,14,TRBV19,CASRKAGFNYGYTF,TGTGCCAGTAGAAAGGCCGGGTTCAACTATGGCTACACCTTC
NA,TRBJ1-1,NA,13,TRBV30,CAWSGEGRTEAFF,TGTGCCTGGAGTGGGGAGGGGCGTACTGAAGCTTTCTTT
NA,TRBJ1-1,NA,15,TRBV9,CASSVGGVASTETFF,TGTGCCAGCAGCGTAGGGGGAGTGGCGTCCACTGAAACTTTCTTT
few,TRBJ2-3,NA,12,TRBV10-3,CAITSTTDTQYF,TGTGCCATCACTAGCACCACAGATACGCAGTATTTT
NA,TRBJ1-1,TRBD1,11,TRBV30,CAGERQGLAFF,TGTGCCGGAGAGAGACAGGGACTAGCTTTCTTT
NA,TRBJ1-2,NA,13,TRBV6-5,CASKGQGLNGYTF,TGTGCCAGTAAGGGGCAGGGTTTGAATGGCTACACCTTC
NA,TRBJ1-2,TRBD1,14,TRBV6-5,CASSQNRGLYGYTF,TGTGCCAGCAGCCAAAACAGGGGTCTCTATGGCTACACCTTC
NA,TRBJ2-1,TRBD2,12,TRBV2,CASGVLADRQFF,TGTGCCAGCGGAGTACTAGCGGATAGGCAGTTCTTC
NA,TRBJ2-2,TRBD1,15,TRBV18,CASSRDSSNTGELFF,TGTGCCAGCTCAAGGGACAGCTCGAACACCGGGGAGCTGTTTTTT
NA,TRBJ2-5,NA,12,TRBV7-9,CSSSINRETQYF,TGTTCCAGCAGCATTAATAGAGAGACCCAGTACTTC
once,TRBJ1-5,NA,11,TRBV19,CASSSGTLIHF,TGTGCCAGTAGTTCCGGGACACTAATACATTTT
once,TRBJ1-3,NA,14,TRBV19,CASSMGAGRNTIYF,TGTGCCAGTAGTATGGGGGCGGGCCGAAACACCATATATTTT
NA,TRBJ2-3,TRBD2,19,TRBV6-1,CASSEVFPGLAGGTDTQYF,TGTGCCAGCAGTGAAGTATTCCCAGGACTAGCGGGGGGTACGGATACGCAGTATTTT
NA,TRBJ1-3,NA,16,TRBV7-2,CASSPPYQGSGNTIYF,TGTGCCAGCAGCCCCCCCTACCAGGGGTCCGGAAACACCATATATTTT
NA,TRBJ1-5,TRBD1,14,TRBV7-2,CASSPTTGHQPQHF,TGTGCCAGCAGCCCTACGACAGGGCATCAGCCCCAGCATTTT
NA,TRBJ1-2,NA,12,TRBV19,CASSIGASGYTF,TGTGCCAGTAGTATAGGAGCGTCAGGCTACACCTTC
NA,TRBJ1-3,NA,14,TRBV5-1,CASRSGDSGNTIYF,TGCGCCAGCAGGTCCGGGGACTCTGGAAACACCATATATTTT
NA,TRBJ2-3,NA,14,TRBV19,CASSMRQGTDTQYF,TGTGCCAGTAGTATGAGACAGGGCACAGATACGCAGTATTTT
NA,TRBJ1-5,NA,13,TRBV7-8,CASSLHNNQPQHF,TGTGCCAGCAGCTTGCACAACAATCAGCCCCAGCATTTT
NA,TRBJ1-2,NA,14,TRBV19,CASSSVEVGNGYTF,TGTGCCAGTAGTAGTGTGGAGGTGGGGAATGGCTACACCTTC
few,TRBJ1-1,NA,16,TRBV9,CASSGGRVGRATEAFF,TGTGCCAGCAGCGGGGGGCGGGTGGGCAGGGCGACTGAAGCTTTCTTT
few,TRBJ2-1,NA,16,TRBV10-2,CASSSTGRSSYNEQFF,TGCGCCAGCAGCTCGACAGGTCGGAGCTCCTACAATGAGCAGTTCTTC
NA,TRBJ2-5,TRBD1,16,TRBV7-7,CASSLVWDRGLQTQYF,TGTGCCAGCAGCTTAGTTTGGGACAGGGGGCTGCAGACCCAGTACTTC
NA,TRBJ2-7,NA,16,TRBV4-1,CASTNHLGQSRYEQYF,TGCGCCAGCACCAATCATTTAGGACAGAGTCGATACGAGCAGTACTTC
few,TRBJ2-2,TRBD1,15,TRBV6-5,CASRVGQGHTGELFF,TGTGCCAGCAGGGTGGGACAGGGCCACACCGGGGAGCTGTTTTTT
NA,TRBJ1-1,NA,14,TRBV6-5,CASSGGTVNTEAFF,TGTGCCAGCAGTGGCGGGACGGTGAACACTGAAGCTTTCTTT
NA,TRBJ1-2,TRBD1,16,TRBV19,CASSIRRDSIKEGYTF,TGTGCCAGTAGTATACGACGGGACAGCATAAAGGAAGGCTACACCTTC
NA,TRBJ1-3,NA,16,TRBV11-2,CASSLAHGLAGNTIYF,TGTGCCAGCAGCTTAGCACACGGACTTGCTGGAAACACCATATATTTT
few,TRBJ2-7,NA,12,TRBV11-2,CASSFDSYEQYF,TGTGCCAGCAGCTTCGACAGTTACGAGCAGTACTTC
NA,TRBJ1-1,NA,10,TRBV19,CATHQGKAFF,TGTGCCACCCATCAGGGGAAAGCTTTCTTT
NA,TRBJ1-2,TRBD1,14,TRBV10-3,CAVNTQGAFKGYTF,TGTGCCGTTAACACACAGGGGGCCTTTAAGGGCTACACCTTC
few,TRBJ2-5,NA,16,TRBV5-1,CASRQGTLGYQETQYF,TGCGCCAGCAGACAGGGCACTCTTGGATACCAAGAGACCCAGTACTTC
NA,TRBJ2-7,TRBD1,13,TRBV27,CASSLQGAYEQYF,TGTGCCAGCAGTTTACAGGGGGCGTATGAGCAGTACTTC
NA,TRBJ1-1,NA,15,TRBV5-1,CASSGGTGLDTEAFF,TGCGCCAGCAGCGGAGGGACGGGATTAGACACTGAAGCTTTCTTT
few,TRBJ1-1,NA,15,TRBV15,CATSRDRDMNTEAFF,TGTGCCACCAGCAGAGATCGAGACATGAACACTGAAGCTTTCTTT
NA,TRBJ1-4,TRBD1,14,TRBV7-9,CASSLGQGNEKLFF,TGTGCCAGCAGCTTAGGACAGGGTAATGAAAAACTGTTTTTT
NA,TRBJ1-2,NA,13,TRBV2,CASSETENYGYTF,TGTGCCAGCAGTGAAACGGAGAACTATGGCTACACCTTC
NA,TRBJ2-4,NA,14,TRBV14,CASRPTGGSNIQYF,TGTGCCAGCAGGCCTACCGGGGGTTCAAACATTCAGTACTTC
NA,TRBJ2-3,NA,16,TRBV25-1,CASSEFTGQNTDTQYF,TGTGCCAGCAGTGAATTCACCGGACAGAACACAGATACGCAGTATTTT
NA,TRBJ2-7,NA,15,TRBV6-1,CASSENRALADEQYF,TGTGCCAGCAGTGAGAACAGGGCACTTGCGGACGAGCAGTACTTC
few,TRBJ1-2,TRBD1,17,TRBV9,CASSVGHPGQGIGGYTF,TGTGCCAGCAGCGTAGGCCACCCGGGACAGGGGATCGGTGGCTACACCTTC
NA,TRBJ2-1,TRBD1,15,TRBV11-3,CASSAAGTDNNEQFF,TGTGCCAGCAGCGCAGCCGGGACAGACAACAATGAGCAGTTCTTC
NA,TRBJ2-2,NA,15,TRBV6-6,CASSYARGNTGELFF,TGTGCCAGCAGTTACGCCAGGGGGAACACCGGGGAGCTGTTTTTT